The 9 T cell receptor beta chains presented below share a single source sample, sequenced in a study of T cells in Graves' hyperthyroidism and ophthalmopathy. Template material for amplifying TCR beta CDR3 regions consisted of RNA transcripts. The HTBI primer set was used in a first-round RT-PCR of the TCR CDR3. TCRdb passed the multiplex PCR reads through MiXCR, listing each CDR3 protein once. The sample lists about 610,000 distinct CDR3 sequences, 46% seen once, with about 8% in the top ten. The specimen was peripheral blood or thyroid tissue (not recorded which). The receptors stem from a woman between 18 and 29 years old with Graves' hyperthyroidism.

This clonotype was found many times. A single base separates this from a much larger clone, so it may be a read error. The chain carries TRBV25-1 and TRBJ1-2; D gene uncertain. CDR3 size: 14 residues. CDR1 is MGHDK, CDR2 SYGVNS, per germline. V shed 1 base and J shed 4 bases, with 10 bases lying between them. In nucleotides, the CDR3 is TGTGCCAGCAGTGAATCCACGGTGAGCTATGGCTACACCTTC. Protein sequence: CASSESTVSYGYTF.

This clonotype was counted ten times or more. The J gene is TRBJ2-5, the V gene TRBV9, with a weak D call TRBD2 (5 bases). Germline V gene data show CDR1 as SGDLS and CDR2 as YYNGEE. V lost 3 bases and J lost 5, with 14 bases in between. The CDR3 is 14 amino acids. The CDR3 here is CASSDSPGTETQYF. The CDR3 DNA sequence: TGTGCCAGCAGCGACTCTCCGGGAACGGAGACCCAGTACTTC.

The CDR3 region is CASSLTTGEDYSYGYTF. CDR3 coding DNA: TGTGCCAGCAGCTTAACGACAGGAGAAGACTATTCCTATGGCTACACCTTC. This chain joins TRBV7-9 and TRBJ1-2; D possibly corresponds to TRBD1 (6 bases). V was trimmed by 2 bases and J by 4 bases, leaving 20 bases between them. Per germline, CDR1 SEHNR and CDR2 FQNEAQ (reference sequence). The CDR3 spans 17 residues.

This chain links TRBV10-3 with TRBJ2-2, with TRBD1 identical over 7 bases. The CDR3 loop spans 16 amino acids. Germline V gives CDR1 ENHRY, CDR2 SYGVKD. The V and J ends lost 5 bases and 4 bases, in that order; junction bases with no gene match: 10. CDR3: CAISRTGGFRTGELFF. In DNA form, the CDR3 reads TGTGCCATCAGTCGGACAGGCGGGTTTCGCACCGGGGAGCTGTTTTTT.

On this clonotype: Given the absence of the conserved phenylalanine or tryptophan at the CDR3 end, a read error is likely. It is unclear where the CDR3 begins or ends on the DNA, so no DNA is shown, and the CDR3 is as TCRdb lists it. The CDR3 sequence: CASSQLGL. The chain uses TRBV14 and TRBJ2-2; TRBD1, the table's D call, lacks a check against the DNA. The germline V gene encodes CDR1 SGHDN and CDR2 FVKESK. The CDR3 adds up to 8 amino acids, both ends counted.

This clonotype showed up many times. This chain connects TRBV7-3 to TRBJ1-6, with a tentative D call TRBD1 (5 bases). CDR1 is SGHTA and CDR2 is FQGTGA in the germline V gene. This CDR3 contains 15 residues. V was pared by 2 bases and J by 7 bases, with 12 bases between. CDR3 nucleotides: TGTGCCAGCAGCTTATTGGCAGGGTTGAATTCACCCCTCCACTTT. Translated: CASSLLAGLNSPLHF.

This clonotype turned up a few times. The chain recombines TRBV7-2 with TRBJ2-1; the match to TRBD2 covers 7 bases. This CDR3 contains 13 residues. V shed 5 bases and J 15 bases; nucleotides not matched to a gene: 13. Germline lookup yields CDR1 SGHTA and CDR2 FQGNSA. Here the CDR3 reads CASSARGRELLFF. Written as DNA, the CDR3 is TGTGCCAGCAGCGCGCGGGGGAGGGAGTTACTGTTCTTC.

This clonotype was counted ten times or more. The chain joins TRBV14 to TRBJ1-2, with 8 positions matching TRBD1. J lost 4 bases, V lost 0 bases, and 16 bases had no gene match. The CDR3 totals 19 residues. The germline V gene encodes CDR1 SGHDN and CDR2 FVKESK. The CDR3 here is CASSQDTLRVRRGLYGYTF. CDR3 nucleotides: TGTGCCAGCAGCCAAGATACGCTAAGGGTCCGCAGGGGGCTCTATGGCTACACCTTC.

The rearrangement uses TRBV5-1 and TRBJ2-7, with 10 bases aligning to TRBD2. Trimming removed 3 bases from V and 5 bases from J; junction bases left unmatched: 5. The germline V gene has CDR1 SGHRS and CDR2 YFSETQ. The CDR3 spans 14 residues. The CDR3 loop is CASSSSGSTHEQYF. The DNA of the CDR3 is TGCGCCAGCAGCTCTAGCGGGAGTACCCACGAGCAGTACTTC.